The 15 T cell receptor beta chains below come from one sample, sequenced in a study of T cells in Graves' hyperthyroidism and ophthalmopathy (dated by TCRdb to the late 2010s). Library construction relied on multiplex PCR. Reads for this sample came from an Illumina HiSeq 2000. TCR beta CDR3 regions were amplified from RNA transcripts. For the first round of RT-PCR on the TCR CDR3, the HTBI primer set was used together with the Qiagen OneStep RT-PCR kit. TCRdb itself trimmed the public reads at Q25 with fastp, ran MiXCR and retained productive beta chains. Under each unique CDR3 protein, matching rows form one entry showing the most common genes and DNA. The sample data list about 720,000 distinct CDR3 sequences, and about 15% of these were observed just once. The ten largest clonotypes hold over 7.5% of the sample. Sequencing was performed on blood. Receptors originate from a man between 18 and 35 years old with Graves' hyperthyroidism.

This clonotype was recorded a few times. The rearrangement joins TRBV7-2 to TRBJ2-4; a possible D gene is TRBD2 (5 bases). Trimming cost V 1 base and J 7 bases, with 8 bases left between them. Germline values: CDR1 SGHTA, CDR2 FQGNSA. The CDR3 sequence is 13 residues long. For the CDR3, the DNA is TGTGCCAGCAGCTTAGGGGGAGTGAACATTCAGTACTTC. Amino acid sequence: CASSLGGVNIQYF. Using reference TRBV7-2 and TRBJ2-4 for the parts outside the CDR3, the full variable domain is GAGVSQSPSNKVTEKGKDVELRCDPISGHTALYWYRQSLGQGLEFLIYFQGNSAPDKSGLPSDRFSAERTGGSVSTLTIQRTQQEDSAVYLCASSLGGVNIQYFGAGTRLSVL.

This clonotype has a count of ten or more. The chain combines TRBV5-1 with TRBJ2-1; D possibly corresponds to TRBD2 (6 bases). Germline V lookup: CDR1 SGHRS, CDR2 YFSETQ. The CDR3 is 14 residues long. V was cut by 2 bases and J by 3 bases, with 9 bases left in between. CDR3 loop: CASSFDSGYNEQFF. In nucleotides, the CDR3 is TGCGCCAGCAGCTTTGATAGCGGCTACAATGAGCAGTTCTTC.

This clonotype was observed a handful of times. This chain links TRBV20-1 with TRBJ2-3, with 7 bases identical to TRBD2. The germline V gene has CDR1 DFQATT and CDR2 SNEGSKA (reference sequence). The CDR3 is 16 amino acids. The V segment lost 1 base and the J segment 6 bases; nucleotides outside the gene matches: 13. DNA of the CDR3: TGCAGTGCTAGAGCCGGGGGGAGACGGACTAAGGATACGCAGTATTTT. Protein: CSARAGGRRTKDTQYF.

This clonotype appeared many times. The chain joins TRBV6-6 to TRBJ2-1; TRBD2 might be the D (5 bases). CDR1 is MNHNY, CDR2 SVGAGI, per germline (reference sequence). The CDR3 runs to 16 residues. V was clipped by 2 bases and J by 0 bases, with 11 bases between them. The CDR3 DNA sequence: TGTGCCAGCAGTTACCCTACGGGGAGCTCCTACAATGAGCAGTTCTTC. Translated, it gives CASSYPTGSSYNEQFF.

This clonotype was observed a few times. The V gene is TRBV5-1, the J gene TRBJ2-2; TRBD1 agrees at 8 bases. The CDR3 length is 16 residues. V lost 0 bases and J lost 5; bases outside the gene matches: 6. Looked up from germline, CDR1 is SGHRS and CDR2 is YFSETQ. The chain's CDR3 is CASSLVWTGRTGELFF. Here the CDR3 DNA reads TGCGCCAGCAGCTTGGTCTGGACAGGGAGGACCGGGGAGCTGTTTTTT.

The CDR3: CAWRDLTETQYF. In DNA form, the CDR3 reads TGTGCCTGGAGGGATTTGACGGAGACCCAGTACTTC. This chain connects TRBV30 to TRBJ2-5; D gene ambiguous. Germline-derived CDR1 and CDR2 are GTSNPN and SVGIG (reference sequence). The CDR3 is 12 amino acids. V was trimmed by 3 bases and J by 5 bases, leaving 10 bases between them.

The sample holds a few counts of this clonotype. The gene calls are TRBV27 and TRBJ2-7, with D perhaps given as TRBD1 or TRBD2 (5 bases each). V lost 2 bases and J 5 bases, leaving 13 bases between the germline ends. Germline V gene lookup returns CDR1 MNHEY and CDR2 SMNVEV (reference sequence). This CDR3 has 14 residues. CDR3 residues: CASSLIPGDHEQYF. The CDR3 DNA follows: TGTGCCAGCAGTTTAATTCCCGGGGACCACGAGCAGTACTTC.

This clonotype was picked up many times. The gene calls are TRBV25-1 and TRBJ1-1, with D tentatively TRBD1 (5 bases). The V gene's germline CDR1 is MGHDK and CDR2 SYGVNS. With 6 bases removed from V and 3 bases from J, the gap between germline ends came to 11 bases. The CDR3 spans 13 residues. The CDR3 is CASSVPGYTEAFF. The CDR3, as DNA: TGTGCCAGCAGCGTTCCAGGGTACACTGAAGCTTTCTTT.

The V call is TRBV20-1, the J call TRBJ2-3; D is ambiguous. V lost 0 bases and J 1 base, leaving 5 bases between the germline ends. Per the germline V gene, CDR1 is DFQATT and CDR2 is SNEGSKA (reference sequence). CDR3 length: 13 amino acids. CDR3 nucleotide sequence: TGCAGTGCTAGAGACCCGGGCACAGATACGCAGTATTTT. Its protein is CSARDPGTDTQYF.

This clonotype was counted many times. The rearrangement joins TRBV28 to TRBJ1-1; D gene ambiguous. The CDR3 is 14 residues long. Per the germline V gene, CDR1 is MDHEN and CDR2 is SYDVKM. V shed 6 bases and J shed 7 bases, with 18 bases lying between them. The CDR3 reads CASRPPGGSGEAFF. CDR3 sequence (DNA): TGTGCCAGCAGGCCTCCAGGAGGGAGTGGTGAAGCTTTCTTT.

The chain couples TRBV12-3 or TRBV12-4 to TRBJ1-1; D is uncertain. Trimming cost V 4 bases and J 0 bases, with 12 bases left between them. The CDR3 contains 15 residues. CDR3 nucleotides: TGTGCCAGCAGTTCGGGAATCGGGCTGAACACTGAAGCTTTCTTT. It specifies CASSSGIGLNTEAFF.

For this clonotype: A read error may explain this, as a much larger clone is one base away. The rearrangement uses TRBV6-2 or TRBV6-3 and TRBJ2-1; D is ambiguous. The CDR3 covers 13 residues. Germline V CDR1 and CDR2: MNHEY, SVGEGT. The CDR3 here is CAGSGTHYNEQFF. Here the CDR3 DNA reads TGTGCCGGCAGTGGTACACACTACAATGAGCAGTTCTTC.

The chain joins TRBV6-1 to TRBJ1-5; D gene ambiguous. The germline V gene has CDR1 MNHNS and CDR2 SASEGT. The CDR3 covers 13 residues. Trimming pared 7 bases from V and 5 bases from J, leaving 12 bases between. CDR3 protein: CASTVTRDQPQHF. The CDR3 DNA is TGTGCCAGCACGGTCACGAGGGATCAGCCCCAGCATTTT.

This clonotype has a handful of counts. V is TRBV20-1 and J is TRBJ2-1, with 7 bases identical to TRBD2. V was pared by 5 bases and J by 6 bases, with 7 bases of the junction left unmatched. The CDR3 spans 13 residues. Germline V gives CDR1 DFQATT, CDR2 SNEGSKA (reference sequence). CDR3 sequence: CSALREYGNEQFF. The CDR3 DNA reads as TGCAGTGCTCTGCGGGAGTACGGCAATGAGCAGTTCTTC.

The chain uses TRBV9 and TRBJ2-4; 8 positions agree with TRBD2. Germline V gives CDR1 SGDLS, CDR2 YYNGEE. The junction had 5 bases not matched to a gene; V was cut back by 3 bases and J by 0 bases. CDR3 length equals 16 residues. CDR3 loop: CASSAGRGAAKNIQYF. The CDR3 nucleotides read TGTGCCAGCAGCGCCGGGAGGGGAGCAGCCAAAAACATTCAGTACTTC.